This T cell receptor (beta chain) was identified in a study of T cell repertoires in aging, cancer and after chemotherapy. Turning to the study itself: The full dataset contained around 10 million TCR reads.

TCR beta rearrangements were amplified from peripheral blood genomic DNA. Study results and caveats: Compared with age-matched healthy donors, untreated hematological or solid cancer patients showed higher blood TCR clonality.

V lost 1 base and J 0 bases, leaving 3 bases between the germline ends. The V gene's germline CDR1 is SGHAT and CDR2 FQNNGV. The CDR3 runs 13 residues. A mixed TRB-A/B primer pool amplified rearranged TRB by multiplex touch-down PCR. TCRdb independently ran MiXCR on the multiplex PCR reads; one entry per CDR3 protein. This table has about 9,500 distinct CDR3 sequences, 34% appearing once. This clonotype was detected a few times. Its antigen is as yet unknown. The sequence derives from a human donor in good health. The specimen was blood. The chain uses TRBV11-2 and TRBJ1-1; D gene ambiguous. Here the CDR3 DNA reads TGTGCCAGCAGCTTAGCGCTGAACACTGAAGCTTTCTTT. Translated, it gives CASSLALNTEAFF.